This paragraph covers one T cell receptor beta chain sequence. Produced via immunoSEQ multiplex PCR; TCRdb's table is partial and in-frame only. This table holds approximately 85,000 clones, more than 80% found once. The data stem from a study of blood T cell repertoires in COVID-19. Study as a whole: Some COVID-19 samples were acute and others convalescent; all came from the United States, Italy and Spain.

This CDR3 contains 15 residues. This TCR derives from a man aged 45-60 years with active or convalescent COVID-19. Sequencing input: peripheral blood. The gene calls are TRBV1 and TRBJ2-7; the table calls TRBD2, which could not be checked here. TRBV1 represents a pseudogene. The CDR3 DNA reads TGCACCAGCAGCCAAAGTCGCGGGAGTATATGCGAGCAGTACTTC. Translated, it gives CTSSQSRGSICEQYF.